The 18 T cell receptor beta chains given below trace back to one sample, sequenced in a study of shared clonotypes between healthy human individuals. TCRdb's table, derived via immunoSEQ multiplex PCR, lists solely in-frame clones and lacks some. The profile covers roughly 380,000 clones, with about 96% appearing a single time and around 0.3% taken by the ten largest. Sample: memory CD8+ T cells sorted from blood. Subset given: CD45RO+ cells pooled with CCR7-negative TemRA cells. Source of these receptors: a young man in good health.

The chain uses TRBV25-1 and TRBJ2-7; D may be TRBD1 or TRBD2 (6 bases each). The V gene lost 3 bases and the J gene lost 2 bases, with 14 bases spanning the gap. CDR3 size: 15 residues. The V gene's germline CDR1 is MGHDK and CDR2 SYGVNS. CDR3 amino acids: CASSDLEGGTYEQYF. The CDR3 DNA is TGTGCCAGCAGTGATCTCGAGGGGGGCACCTACGAGCAGTACTTC.

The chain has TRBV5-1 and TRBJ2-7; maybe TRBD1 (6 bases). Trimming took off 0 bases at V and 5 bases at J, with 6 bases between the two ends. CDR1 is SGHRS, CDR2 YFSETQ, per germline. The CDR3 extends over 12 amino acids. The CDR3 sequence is CASSLGGHEQYF. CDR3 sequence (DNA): TGCGCCAGCAGCTTGGGGGGGCACGAGCAGTACTTC.

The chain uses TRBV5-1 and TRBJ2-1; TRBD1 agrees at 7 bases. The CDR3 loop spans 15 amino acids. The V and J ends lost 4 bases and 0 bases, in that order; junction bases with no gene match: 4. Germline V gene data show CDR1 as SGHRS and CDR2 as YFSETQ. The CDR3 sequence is CASSMGQSSYNEQFF. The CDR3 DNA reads TGCGCCAGCAGCATGGGACAGTCCTCCTACAATGAGCAGTTCTTC.

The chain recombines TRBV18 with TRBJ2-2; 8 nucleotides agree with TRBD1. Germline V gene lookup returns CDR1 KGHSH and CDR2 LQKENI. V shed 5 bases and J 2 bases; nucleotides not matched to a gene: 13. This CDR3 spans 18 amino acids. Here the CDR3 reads CASSTQDRAAQNTGELFF. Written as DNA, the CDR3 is TGTGCCAGCTCAACGCAGGACAGGGCCGCCCAAAACACCGGGGAGCTGTTTTTT.

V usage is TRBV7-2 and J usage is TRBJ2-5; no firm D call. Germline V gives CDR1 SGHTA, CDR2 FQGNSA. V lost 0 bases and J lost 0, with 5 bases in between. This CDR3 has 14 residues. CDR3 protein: CASSLALYQETQYF. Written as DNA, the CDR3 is TGTGCCAGCAGCTTAGCCCTGTACCAAGAGACCCAGTACTTC.

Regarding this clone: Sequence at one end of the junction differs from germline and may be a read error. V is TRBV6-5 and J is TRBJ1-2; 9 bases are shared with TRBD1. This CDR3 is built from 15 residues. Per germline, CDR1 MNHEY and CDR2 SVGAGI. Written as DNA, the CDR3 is TGTGCCAGCAGTTCAGCAGGACAGGGGCCCTTTGTTAACGCCTTC. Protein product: CASSSAGQGPFVNAF.

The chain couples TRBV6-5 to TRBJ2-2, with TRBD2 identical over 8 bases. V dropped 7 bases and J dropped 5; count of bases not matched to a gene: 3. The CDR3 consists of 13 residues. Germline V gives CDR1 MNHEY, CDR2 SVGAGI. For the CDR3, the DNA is TGTGCCAGCAAGCCGGGGGGGACCGGGGAGCTGTTTTTT. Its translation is CASKPGGTGELFF.

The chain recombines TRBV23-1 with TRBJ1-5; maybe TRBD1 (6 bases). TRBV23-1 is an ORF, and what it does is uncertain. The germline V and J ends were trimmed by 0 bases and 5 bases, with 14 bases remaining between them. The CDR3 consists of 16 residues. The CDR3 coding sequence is TGCGCCAGCAGTCAATCGGGGCAGGGGATAGATCAGCCCCAGCATTTT. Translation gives CASSQSGQGIDQPQHF.

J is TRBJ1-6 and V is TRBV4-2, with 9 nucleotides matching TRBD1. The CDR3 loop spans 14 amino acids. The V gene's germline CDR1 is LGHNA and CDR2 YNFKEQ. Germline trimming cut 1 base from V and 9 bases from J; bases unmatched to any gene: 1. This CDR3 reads CASSQGTGVSPLHF. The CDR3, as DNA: TGTGCCAGCAGCCAAGGGACAGGGGTTTCACCCCTCCACTTT.

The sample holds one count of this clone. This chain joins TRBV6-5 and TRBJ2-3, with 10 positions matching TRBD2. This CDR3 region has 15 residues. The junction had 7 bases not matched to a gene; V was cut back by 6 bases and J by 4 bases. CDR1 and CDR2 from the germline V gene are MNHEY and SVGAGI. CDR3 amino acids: CASRYRAGGADTQYF. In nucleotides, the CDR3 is TGTGCCAGCAGATATAGAGCGGGAGGGGCAGATACGCAGTATTTT.

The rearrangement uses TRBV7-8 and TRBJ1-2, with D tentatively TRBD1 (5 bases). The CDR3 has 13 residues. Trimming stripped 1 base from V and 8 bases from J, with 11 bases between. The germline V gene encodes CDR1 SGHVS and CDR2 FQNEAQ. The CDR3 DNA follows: TGTGCCAGCAGCTTAGGGGGGGGAGGCGGCTACACCTTC. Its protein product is CASSLGGGGGYTF.

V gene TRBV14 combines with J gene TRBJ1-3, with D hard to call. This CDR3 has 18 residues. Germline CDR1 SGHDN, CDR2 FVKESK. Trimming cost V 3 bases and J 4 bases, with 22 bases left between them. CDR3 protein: CASSHLDQKLEPGNTIYF. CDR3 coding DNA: TGTGCCAGCAGCCATCTTGACCAAAAGCTTGAGCCAGGAAACACCATATATTTT.

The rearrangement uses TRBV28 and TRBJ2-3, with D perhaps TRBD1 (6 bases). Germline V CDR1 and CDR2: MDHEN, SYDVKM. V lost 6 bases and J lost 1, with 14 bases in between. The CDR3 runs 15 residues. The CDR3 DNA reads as TGTGCCAGCAGCTCAACAGGGACCCGCACAGATACGCAGTATTTT. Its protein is CASSSTGTRTDTQYF.

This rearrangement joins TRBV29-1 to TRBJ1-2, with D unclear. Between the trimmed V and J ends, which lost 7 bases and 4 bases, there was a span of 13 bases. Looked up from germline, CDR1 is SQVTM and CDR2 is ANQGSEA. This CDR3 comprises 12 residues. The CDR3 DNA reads TGCAGCGACGGAGGACGGGGCTATGGCTACACCTTC. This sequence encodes CSDGGRGYGYTF.

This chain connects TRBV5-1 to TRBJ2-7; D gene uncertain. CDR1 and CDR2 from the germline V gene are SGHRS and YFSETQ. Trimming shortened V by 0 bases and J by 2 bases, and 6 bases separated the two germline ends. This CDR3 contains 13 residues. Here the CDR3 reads CASSLDFTYEQYF. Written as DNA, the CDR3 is TGCGCCAGCAGCTTGGACTTCACCTACGAGCAGTACTTC.

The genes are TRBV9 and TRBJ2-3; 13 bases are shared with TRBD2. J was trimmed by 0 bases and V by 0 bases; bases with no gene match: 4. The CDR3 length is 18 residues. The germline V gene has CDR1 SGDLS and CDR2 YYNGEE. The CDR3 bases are TGTGCCAGCAGCGTAGGGGGGACTAGCGGGATTAGCACAGATACGCAGTATTTT. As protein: CASSVGGTSGISTDTQYF.

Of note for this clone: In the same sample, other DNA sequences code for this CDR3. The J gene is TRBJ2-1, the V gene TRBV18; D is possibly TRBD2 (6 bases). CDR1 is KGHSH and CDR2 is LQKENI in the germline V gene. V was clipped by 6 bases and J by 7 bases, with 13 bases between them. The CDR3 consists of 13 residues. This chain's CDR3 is CASSPRGRNEQFF. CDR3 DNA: TGTGCCAGCTCCCCTCGGGGGAGGAATGAGCAGTTCTTC.

The CDR3 nucleotides are TGTGCCAGCAGTCCCCCCGGGAAGCTGGGACCTCCCACAGATACGCAGTATTTT. The encoded protein is CASSPPGKLGPPTDTQYF. The gene calls are TRBV28 and TRBJ2-3, with D perhaps TRBD1 or TRBD2 (5 bases each). The CDR3 loop spans 18 amino acids. Germline loops: CDR1 MDHEN, CDR2 SYDVKM. Trimming took 5 bases from V and 2 from J, leaving 23 bases between them.